This TCR beta chain appears in the sequencing data of a study of blood T cells in healthy people across ages. The second PCR ran 7 to 11 cycles with a sample-barcoded 5' primer and J-beta primers. In TCRdb, the 5' RACE reads were re-called with MiXCR into one record per CDR3 protein. The sample lists approximately 2,000,000 distinct CDR3 sequences, roughly two fifths occurring once. CDR1 and CDR2 (germline): PRHDT, FYEKMQ (reference sequence). CDR3 size: 16 residues. Trimming took 7 bases from V and 2 from J, leaving 20 bases between them. Sequenced sample: blood. The sequence came from a human donor in good health. The chain uses TRBV13 and TRBJ1-1, with unresolved D. CDR3 amino acids: CASTPESGRSNTEAFF. The CDR3 DNA reads TGTGCCAGCACTCCTGAGTCAGGCAGATCAAACACTGAAGCTTTCTTT.